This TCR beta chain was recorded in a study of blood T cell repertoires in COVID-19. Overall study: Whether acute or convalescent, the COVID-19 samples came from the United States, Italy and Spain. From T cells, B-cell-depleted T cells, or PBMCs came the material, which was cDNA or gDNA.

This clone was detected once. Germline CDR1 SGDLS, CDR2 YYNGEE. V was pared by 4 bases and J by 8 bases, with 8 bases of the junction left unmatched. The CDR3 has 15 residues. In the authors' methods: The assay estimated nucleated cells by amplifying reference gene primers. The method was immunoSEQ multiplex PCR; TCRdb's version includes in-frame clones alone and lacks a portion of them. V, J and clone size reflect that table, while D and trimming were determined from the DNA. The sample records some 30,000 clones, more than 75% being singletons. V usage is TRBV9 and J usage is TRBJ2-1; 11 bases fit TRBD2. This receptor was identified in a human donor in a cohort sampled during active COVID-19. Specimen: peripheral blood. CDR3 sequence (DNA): TGTGCCAGCAGCACACTTAGCGGGGGGGCTCATGAGCAGTTCTTC. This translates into CASSTLSGGAHEQFF.